This T cell receptor beta chain was profiled in a study of OX40 agonist ivuxolimab in advanced cancers. About the full investigation: Ivuxolimab was a fully human IgG2 agonistic monoclonal antibody targeting the costimulatory receptor OX40 (CD134). The paper reports the monotherapy dose-escalation portion (N of about 47 patients) of the phase I ivuxolimab trial. A male proportion of around 80% and a mean age of around 60 years, ranging from about 20 to 85, were recorded for the dose-escalation cohort. Peripheral TCRbeta sequencing was intended to test whether TCR sequence diversity was altered and clonal T-cell expansion was caused by ivuxolimab. Intravenous ivuxolimab was administered to patients every 2 weeks at six dose levels: 0.01, 0.1, 0.3, 1.5, 3 and 10 mg/kg. Of the roughly 54 dose-escalation patients, hepatocellular carcinoma was present in about 20, melanoma in roughly 15, renal cell carcinoma in 9 and head and neck cancer in 9. Prior anti-PD-1, anti-PD-L1 or anti-CTLA-4 therapy was permitted, and 40% of dose-escalation patients had received checkpoint inhibitors. Partial responses occurred in three dose-escalation patients: two with cutaneous melanoma and one with hepatocellular carcinoma. Points the paper makes about the study in general: Low levels of normalized T-cell clonal expansion were also seen in some patients who did not respond. After ivuxolimab, more expanded clones were found on average in CD8+ T cells than in CD4+ T cells. The antigen specificity of the peripheral T cells that underwent clonal expansion was not determined. In partial responders in the 0.1-3.0 mg/kg groups, normalized peripheral clonal expansion was found to be among the lowest, especially among CD8+ T cells. At doses of 0.1 to 3.0 mg/kg, clonal expansion of both CD4+ and CD8+ blood T cells was observed from baseline to week 6.

The trial excluded patients who had a history of autoimmune disease or were on systemic immunosuppression. Peripheral blood for TCR sequencing was drawn from every dose cohort at baseline, at cycle 4 day 1 and at cycle 7 day 1. The samples were drawn from a first-in-human, open-label, multicenter phase I dose-escalation trial of ivuxolimab. Adults with locally advanced or metastatic melanoma, renal cell, hepatocellular, or head and neck squamous cell carcinoma were enrolled in the trial. Before TCR sequencing, CD4+ T cells and CD8+ T cells from peripheral blood were sorted into separate populations. Genomic DNA was isolated from the sorted cells so that the TCRbeta CDR3 region could be sequenced. The immunoSEQ Assay was used to sequence the TCRbeta CDR3 regions. Imported from immuneACCESS, the table was reduced by TCRdb to in-frame sequences with V and J called. These copies leave out some clones; in studies compared against another copy, an unresolved V gene accounts for under half, and the cause of the remainder is not known. This sample has tens of thousands of clones in its table, and 70% to 90% of those were observed once. About a quarter of the sample belongs to the ten largest clones.

As concerns this clone: This receptor's antigen is unknown. No base quality values were provided; no much bigger clone lies one nucleotide off.

From cysteine to phenylalanine, the CDR3 is 12 amino acids long. The only DNA kept is the CDR3, 36 bases in frame from the first base. V is clipped by 5 bases and J by 14 bases, and the sequence between their germline boundaries is 13 bases long. CDR1 PRHDT and CDR2 FYEKMQ were looked up in the germline V gene (reference sequence). The rearranged segments are TRBV13 and TRBJ1-6, with no confident D gene call. The input for sequencing was CD4+ or CD8+ T cells sorted from blood, taken in a trial of the OX40 agonist ivuxolimab. The source is an adult with an advanced solid tumor such as melanoma, head and neck, liver or kidney cancer. This receptor has the CDR3 CASSLSVETLHF. The DNA sequence is TGTGCCAGCAGCCTATCCGTAGAAACCCTCCACTTT.